A selection of T cell receptor beta chains follows, all from one sample in a study of T cells in localized non-small cell lung cancer. The protocol was immunoSEQ multiplex PCR, while the TCRdb copy is restricted to in-frame clones and leaves out a portion. The data show about 36,000 clones, with around 90% seen just once and approximately 7.2% held by the top ten. The source was peripheral blood, collected before any cancer treatment. The source of these receptors is a woman aged 40-70 years with stage I lung adenocarcinoma. The CDR3 runs from the conserved cysteine through the conserved F or W. A D gene is named only where the DNA matches it firmly. Clone sizes are given selectively: once, few, many, or a class where the clone is expanded.

clone size	V gene	J gene	D gene	CDR3 protein	CDR3 DNA
NA	TRBV2	TRBJ2-1	TRBD1	CASRFDRGQYNEQFF	TGTGCCAGCAGGTTTGACAGGGGGCAATACAATGAGCAGTTCTTC
once	TRBV6-5	TRBJ1-2	TRBD1	CASRKGGAAEYGYTF	TGTGCCAGCAGAAAAGGGGGCGCGGCGGAGTATGGCTACACCTTC
NA	TRBV5-1	TRBJ1-6	TRBD1	CASSFGTENSPLHF	TGCGCCAGCAGCTTCGGGACAGAGAATTCACCCCTCCACTTT
NA	TRBV10-3	TRBJ1-1	NA	CAISESGSEAFF	TGTGCCATCAGTGAGTCAGGTTCTGAAGCTTTCTTT
few	TRBV28	TRBJ1-1	NA	CASVSGHTEAFF	TGTGCCAGCGTCAGCGGTCACACTGAAGCTTTCTTT
NA	TRBV19	TRBJ1-1	NA	CASSIGTLNTEAFF	TGTGCCAGTAGTATCGGCACACTGAACACTGAAGCTTTCTTT
NA	TRBV9	TRBJ2-3	TRBD1	CASSARQGTSTDTQYF	TGTGCCAGCAGCGCTCGACAGGGGACTAGCACAGATACGCAGTATTTT
NA	TRBV5-1	TRBJ1-1	NA	CASSLAEIRNTEAFF	TGCGCCAGCAGCTTGGCCGAAATTCGGAACACTGAAGCTTTCTTT
NA	TRBV4-1	TRBJ2-2	NA	CASSQVAPTGELFF	TGCGCCAGCAGCCAAGTCGCCCCCACCGGGGAGCTGTTTTTT
NA	TRBV2	TRBJ2-2	NA	CASSPSAGNTGELFF	TGTGCCAGCAGTCCATCAGCAGGGAACACCGGGGAGCTGTTTTTT
NA	TRBV2	TRBJ2-3	NA	CATTTEMTVGDTQYF	TGTGCCACCACCACCGAGATGACAGTTGGGGATACGCAGTATTTT
NA	TRBV4-2	TRBJ2-1	TRBD1	CASSQDPQGDEQFF	TGTGCCAGCAGCCAAGATCCCCAGGGGGATGAGCAGTTCTTC
few	TRBV12-1	TRBJ2-1	NA	CASSFGDRGEYNEQFF	TGTGCCAGCAGCTTTGGTGACAGGGGGGAATACAATGAGCAGTTCTTC
NA	TRBV6-5	TRBJ1-1	TRBD1	CASRYRGRNTEAFF	TGTGCCAGCAGGTACAGGGGGCGGAACACTGAAGCTTTCTTT
NA	TRBV7-9	TRBJ2-7	NA	CASRVDSSEQYF	TGTGCCAGCAGGGTAGACAGTTCCGAGCAGTACTTC
NA	TRBV5-5	TRBJ2-7	NA	CASSLVRYFSYEQYF	TGTGCCAGCAGCTTGGTTAGGTATTTCTCCTACGAGCAGTACTTC
NA	TRBV6-4	TRBJ1-1	TRBD1	CASKRTGATEAFF	TGTGCCAGCAAGAGAACAGGGGCCACTGAAGCTTTCTTT
NA	TRBV21-1	TRBJ2-1	NA	CASSKGRESYNEQFF	TGTGCCAGCAGCAAAGGCAGGGAAAGTTACAATGAGCAGTTCTTC
NA	TRBV2	TRBJ2-7	TRBD1	CASSEVGQGPYEQYF	TGTGCCAGCAGTGAAGTGGGACAGGGACCCTACGAGCAGTACTTC
NA	TRBV2	TRBJ2-5	NA	CASSEAGAHTAAQYF	TGTGCCAGCAGTGAAGCGGGGGCCCACACCGCGGCCCAGTACTTC
NA	TRBV7-3	TRBJ2-5	TRBD1	CASSRNGQGSEETQYF	TGTGCCAGCAGCCGAAACGGACAGGGCAGCGAAGAGACCCAGTACTTC
few	TRBV6-5	TRBJ1-6	TRBD1	CASSRQGLGSPLHF	TGTGCCAGCAGCCGACAGGGGCTCGGGTCACCCCTCCACTTT
NA	TRBV29-1	TRBJ2-3	NA	CSVEDLRSGATTDTQYF	TGCAGCGTTGAAGATCTTCGTTCGGGGGCGACCACAGATACGCAGTATTTT
once	TRBV7-9	TRBJ2-3	TRBD1	CASSSFLDRARTDTQYF	TGTGCCAGCAGCTCCTTCCTAGACAGGGCGAGGACAGATACGCAGTATTTT
NA	TRBV7-2	TRBJ1-1	NA	CASSLEPQGWTEAFF	TGTGCCAGCAGCTTAGAACCCCAGGGCTGGACTGAAGCTTTCTTT
NA	TRBV5-1	TRBJ2-1	NA	CASSLRWGHNEQFF	TGCGCCAGCAGCTTGAGGTGGGGGCACAATGAGCAGTTCTTC
NA	TRBV5-1	TRBJ2-1	TRBD2	CASSLRAREGYNEQFF	TGCGCCAGCAGCTTGAGGGCCAGGGAGGGGTACAATGAGCAGTTCTTC
NA	TRBV5-5	TRBJ1-5	NA	CASSQGVGHNQPQHF	TGTGCCAGCAGCCAAGGAGTCGGCCATAATCAGCCCCAGCATTTT
NA	TRBV5-6	TRBJ2-3	NA	CASSLRQSTDTQYF	TGTGCCAGCAGCTTAAGACAATCGACAGATACGCAGTATTTT
NA	TRBV25-1	TRBJ1-5	TRBD1	CASSDSRTTGGNQPQHF	TGTGCCAGCAGTGATTCCCGTACTACAGGGGGCAATCAGCCCCAGCATTTT
NA	TRBV6-1	TRBJ2-3	TRBD2	CASSERSGTGGGDTQYF	TGTGCCAGCAGTGAACGGTCGGGAACGGGGGGGGGAGATACGCAGTATTTT
once	TRBV4-3	TRBJ2-3	TRBD1	CASSQGKAGGADTQYF	TGCGCCAGCAGCCAAGGCAAAGCAGGGGGTGCAGATACGCAGTATTTT
NA	TRBV10-2	TRBJ2-3	TRBD2	CASINRLGGVTDTQYF	TGCGCCAGCATAAACCGTCTCGGGGGGGTCACAGATACGCAGTATTTT
NA	TRBV28	TRBJ2-3	TRBD2	CASSSGGARDTQYF	TGTGCCAGCAGTAGCGGGGGGGCGAGGGATACGCAGTATTTT
NA	TRBV5-6	TRBJ2-5	NA	CASSLGKETQYF	TGTGCCAGCAGCTTGGGGAAAGAGACCCAGTACTTC
NA	TRBV4-2	TRBJ2-5	NA	CASSQDSARQEQSETQYF	TGTGCCAGCAGCCAAGATTCGGCGAGACAGGAGCAGTCGGAGACCCAGTACTTC
NA	TRBV18	TRBJ2-3	NA	CASSPPGGLLDTQYF	TGTGCCAGCTCACCACCGGGGGGGCTTTTGGATACGCAGTATTTT
NA	TRBV15	TRBJ2-3	NA	CATSRLGTRGTTDTQYF	TGTGCCACCAGCAGACTCGGGACTCGAGGGACCACAGATACGCAGTATTTT
NA	TRBV29-1	TRBJ1-4	NA	CSAWDGDATNEKLFF	TGCAGCGCCTGGGACGGTGACGCAACTAATGAAAAACTGTTTTTT
NA	TRBV5-1	TRBJ1-6	TRBD1	CASSRGQGDSPLHF	TGCGCCAGCAGCAGAGGACAGGGTGATTCACCCCTCCACTTT
few	TRBV5-4	TRBJ1-6	TRBD1	CASSPNLQGRNSPLHF	TGTGCCAGCAGCCCTAATCTACAGGGGAGAAATTCACCCCTCCACTTT
NA	TRBV10-1	TRBJ2-2	NA	CASSEGPLGGELFF	TGCGCCAGCAGTGAGGGCCCCTTGGGCGGGGAGCTGTTTTTT
few	TRBV9	TRBJ1-6	TRBD1	CASSGTGGPNSPLHF	TGTGCCAGCAGCGGGACAGGGGGGCCTAATTCACCCCTCCACTTT
NA	TRBV19	TRBJ2-1	NA	CASSIEVPRGRVQFF	TGTGCCAGTAGTATAGAGGTACCGAGGGGACGCGTGCAGTTCTTC
NA	TRBV7-2	TRBJ1-1	NA	CASSRSRGEAFF	TGTGCCAGCAGCCGTTCCAGGGGAGAAGCTTTCTTT
NA	TRBV6-1	TRBJ2-5	TRBD1	CASSQDGTGFGETQYF	TGTGCCAGCAGTCAAGACGGGACAGGGTTCGGAGAGACCCAGTACTTC
NA	TRBV19	TRBJ2-1	TRBD2	CASSIVSGGAQNEQFF	TGTGCCAGTAGTATAGTCAGCGGGGGGGCGCAAAATGAGCAGTTCTTC
NA	TRBV7-2	TRBJ2-2	NA	CASSSWRGRTGELFF	TGTGCCAGCAGCTCGTGGCGGGGGCGCACCGGGGAGCTGTTTTTT
once	TRBV27	TRBJ2-1	NA	CASRSVAGTYNEQFF	TGTGCCAGCAGATCGGTCGCGGGAACCTACAATGAGCAGTTCTTC
NA	TRBV2	TRBJ2-5	NA	CASSQGIGETQYF	TGTGCCAGCAGTCAAGGGATTGGGGAGACCCAGTACTTC
NA	TRBV27	TRBJ1-1	NA	CASSLRWTVNTEAFF	TGTGCCAGCAGTTTACGTTGGACGGTGAACACTGAAGCTTTCTTT
NA	TRBV5-6	TRBJ2-4	NA	CASSLRFAGENIQYF	TGTGCCAGCAGCTTGCGTTTTGCAGGGGAGAACATTCAGTACTTC
NA	TRBV5-1	TRBJ1-2	TRBD1	CASSRGTAYGYTF	TGCGCCAGCAGTCGGGGGACAGCCTATGGCTACACCTTC
NA	TRBV18	TRBJ2-6	NA	CASSDNRVILTF	TGTGCCAGCTCAGATAACAGGGTTATCCTGACTTTC